This is a list of T cell receptor beta chains from one sample in a study of CXCR3-negative and CXCR3-positive naive CD8 T cells. TCRdb reprocessed the 5' RACE reads, keeping one entry per CDR3 protein, no DNA. Across 90,000 to 100,000 distinct CDR3 sequences, the top ten clones capture around 1.7% of the sample. Sequencing used naive CXCR3- CD8+ T cells from blood. These receptors originate from a human donor in good health. Some clones in this sample may be carry-over from other donors' samples. Each CDR3 is given with its conserved first and last residue.

J | V | CDR3
TRBJ2-3 | TRBV13 | CASSVTGSSTDTQYF
TRBJ2-1 | TRBV6-6 | CASSYPKPGQGSYNEQFF
TRBJ1-1 | TRBV25-1 | CASGVLEEAFF
TRBJ2-2 | TRBV29-1 | CSVEAMGQGVDGGELFF
TRBJ2-1 | TRBV6-4 | CASSEPSAFYNEQFF
TRBJ2-1 | TRBV4-3 | CASSRGELDEQFF
TRBJ2-5 | TRBV28 | CASSSRATQETQYF
TRBJ2-7 | TRBV29-1 | CSASQLLTRRASEQYF
TRBJ2-5 | TRBV3-1 | CASSQDEGPGRWETQYF
TRBJ2-1 | TRBV29-1 | CSVEGGLVYNEQFF
TRBJ2-3 | TRBV12-3/TRBV12-4 | CASTLPGSTDTQYF
TRBJ2-3 | TRBV10-2 | CAGGGTSGTDTQYF
TRBJ1-1 | TRBV7-9 | CASSWVGVNTEAFF
TRBJ1-2 | TRBV5-1 | CASSPTGQGFGYTF
TRBJ2-2 | TRBV13 | CASSRVLASTGELFF
TRBJ2-1 | TRBV29-1 | CSVQGGYILAGVVHNEQLF
TRBJ2-1 | TRBV18 | CASSPNSDSYSYNEQFF
TRBJ1-6 | TRBV25-1 | CADGTADNSPLHF
TRBJ2-3 | TRBV2 | CASNPFGSSATDTQYF
TRBJ2-3 | TRBV12-3/TRBV12-4 | CASKPPQGGSTDTQYF
TRBJ2-5 | TRBV23-1 | CASRPRGPQETQYF
TRBJ2-1 | TRBV15 | CATSMEGGYNEQFF
TRBJ2-6 | TRBV29-1 | CSVEAGISGANVLTF
TRBJ2-3 | TRBV5-5 | CASSLVIGQKGYF
TRBJ2-3 | TRBV29-1 | CSARQGSTDTQYF
TRBJ2-5 | TRBV5-1 | CASSLVPEWDQYF
TRBJ2-7 | TRBV28 | CASSYQGSGYEQYF
TRBJ1-1 | TRBV12-3/TRBV12-4 | CASSLWRGTEAFF